The 27 T cell receptor beta chains given below trace back to one sample, sequenced in a study of T cell responses to AZD1222 COVID-19 vaccine. TCRdb's table, derived via immunoSEQ multiplex PCR, lists solely in-frame clones and lacks some. The table records fewer than 150,000 clones, 89% of them present only once. The source was peripheral blood, collected 28 days after the second AZD1222 dose. These receptors were obtained from an adult who received the AZD1222 COVID-19 vaccine.

This chain joins TRBV7-2 and TRBJ2-3; 9 positions match TRBD2. The V gene's germline CDR1 is SGHTA and CDR2 FQGNSA. The V segment lost 3 bases and the J segment 6 bases; nucleotides outside the gene matches: 10. The CDR3 totals 16 residues. The CDR3 sequence: CASSFIRLAAADTQYF. The CDR3 DNA is TGTGCCAGCAGCTTTATCAGACTAGCGGCCGCCGATACGCAGTATTTT.

V is TRBV7-8 and J is TRBJ2-1, with 10 bases identical to TRBD2. The CDR3 is made up of 13 amino acids. Germline CDR1 SGHVS, CDR2 FQNEAQ. V dropped 4 bases and J dropped 9; count of bases not matched to a gene: 3. As DNA, the CDR3 is TGTGCCAGCAGCTCTCGGACTAGCGGTGAGCAGTTCTTC. Protein sequence: CASSSRTSGEQFF.

The J gene is TRBJ2-7, the V gene TRBV7-2; D unresolved. The CDR3 length is 14 residues. Germline CDR1 and CDR2: SGHTA and FQGNSA. V was cut by 2 bases and J by 2 bases, with 10 bases left in between. The CDR3 sequence: CASSLSDGTYEQYF. The CDR3, as DNA: TGTGCCAGCAGCTTAAGTGACGGAACCTACGAGCAGTACTTC.

The rearrangement uses TRBV5-1 and TRBJ1-3; unclear D gene. The CDR3 is 15 amino acids. CDR1 SGHRS and CDR2 YFSETQ come from the germline V gene. Trimming removed 0 bases at V and 1 base at J, with 8 bases between. The CDR3 DNA is TGCGCCAGCAGCTTGGGAGCAGATTCTGGAAACACCATATATTTT. Translation: CASSLGADSGNTIYF.

The chain joins TRBV5-1 to TRBJ1-2, with TRBD1 matching over 7 bases. CDR1 SGHRS and CDR2 YFSETQ come from the germline V gene. This CDR3 is 15 amino acids long. With V trimmed by 1 base and J by 2 bases, 5 bases remained unmatched. The CDR3 loop is CASSLSGGENYGYTF. As DNA, the CDR3 is TGCGCCAGCAGCTTGTCAGGGGGTGAGAACTATGGCTACACCTTC.

The chain has TRBV18 and TRBJ1-1, with 8 bases aligning to TRBD1. The germline V gene has CDR1 KGHSH and CDR2 LQKENI. This CDR3 has 14 residues. The J segment lost 0 bases and the V segment lost 8 bases, leaving 5 bases of the junction unmatched. The CDR3 sequence: CASRRTGMNTEAFF. Written as DNA, the CDR3 is TGTGCCAGCCGAAGGACAGGGATGAACACTGAAGCTTTCTTT.

This rearrangement joins TRBV7-2 to TRBJ2-2, with a possible D match to TRBD2 (6 bases). The V end was cut by 6 bases, the J end by 4 bases, with 21 bases between. CDR3 length equals 17 residues. Germline CDR1 is SGHTA and CDR2 is FQGNSA. The CDR3: CASRFRYSGVSTGELFF. The CDR3 region has the DNA TGTGCCAGCAGGTTTAGGTATTCGGGAGTTAGCACCGGGGAGCTGTTTTTT.

V gene TRBV7-3 combines with J gene TRBJ1-1; TRBD1 matches at 8 bases. Germline values: CDR1 SGHTA, CDR2 FQGTGA. This CDR3 comprises 15 residues. J was trimmed by 3 bases and V by 5 bases; bases with no gene match: 8. The CDR3 DNA follows: TGTGCCAGCAGCCCAGGGGGCGGGCGGGACACTGAAGCTTTCTTT. Protein: CASSPGGGRDTEAFF.

V usage is TRBV6-5 and J usage is TRBJ1-6; D is undetermined. V gave up 6 bases and J gave up 10 bases, with 16 bases separating them. This CDR3 comprises 14 residues. Germline CDR1 MNHEY, CDR2 SVGAGI. The CDR3 DNA sequence: TGTGCCAGCAGGGAGCCCTACGGCGGGTCACCCCTCCACTTT. This translates into CASREPYGGSPLHF.

The chain is built from TRBV7-9 and TRBJ1-1; D might be TRBD1 (6 bases). The V end was cut by 3 bases, the J end by 1 base, with 6 bases between. The CDR3 sequence is 13 residues long. Germline V gene sequence: CDR1 SEHNR, CDR2 FQNEAQ (reference sequence). CDR3 coding DNA: TGTGCCAGCAGCTTCAGGGGGAACACTGAAGCTTTCTTT. Translating it yields CASSFRGNTEAFF. Drawing the rest from reference TRBV7-9 and TRBJ1-1, the complete variable domain is DTGVSQNPRHKITKRGQNVTFRCDPISEHNRLYWYRQTLGQGPEFLTYFQNEAQLEKSRLLSDRFSAERPKGSFSTLEIQRTEQGDSAMYLCASSFRGNTEAFFGQGTRLTVV.

V usage is TRBV15 and J usage is TRBJ1-1, with D possibly TRBD1 on 6 matching bases. V lost 5 bases to trimming and J lost 1 base, with 14 bases between them. CDR3 length equals 15 residues. The germline CDR1 and CDR2 sequences are LNHNV and YYDKDF (reference sequence). CDR3 residues: CATSPRRQENTEAFF. CDR3 DNA sequence: TGTGCCACCAGCCCCCGGAGACAGGAGAACACTGAAGCTTTCTTT. Full variable domain (outside the CDR3, taken from reference TRBV15 and TRBJ1-1): DAMVIQNPRYQVTQFGKPVTLSCSQTLNHNVMYWYQQKSSQAPKLLFHYYDKDFNNEADTPDNFQSRRPNTSFCFLDIRSPGLGDTAMYLCATSPRRQENTEAFFGQGTRLTVV.

This clone was observed a single time. The chain is built from TRBV19 and TRBJ2-5; 14 bases fit TRBD2. Germline CDR1 reads LNHDA; CDR2 reads SQIVND (reference sequence). The CDR3 loop spans 13 amino acids. The junction had 2 bases not matched to a gene; V was cut back by 10 bases and J by 4 bases. The CDR3 region is CATGTSGRETQYF. CDR3 coding DNA: TGTGCCACCGGGACTAGCGGGAGAGAGACCCAGTACTTC.

This clone came up once. The DNA of the CDR3 is TGTGCCAGCAGCCCTAGGACTACTACCTACGAGCAGTACTTC. This sequence encodes CASSPRTTTYEQYF. This chain links TRBV3-1 (or the pseudogene TRBV3-2) with TRBJ2-7; D perhaps matches TRBD2 (6 bases). V lost 4 bases, J lost 2 bases, and 12 bases lay in between. Germline loops: CDR1 LGHDT, CDR2 YNNKEL (reference sequence). The CDR3 runs to 14 residues.

J is TRBJ1-2 and V is TRBV2; 9 nucleotides align to TRBD1. Germline CDR1 SNHLY, CDR2 FYNNEI. Trimming took 6 bases from V and 4 from J; bases not matched to a gene: 6. This CDR3 contains 14 residues. Here the CDR3 DNA reads TGTGCCAGCAGCCGGGACAGGGACATCTATGGCTACACCTTC. This codes for CASSRDRDIYGYTF. The full variable domain, in which reference TRBV2 and TRBJ1-2 provide the parts outside the CDR3, is EPEVTQTPSHQVTQMGQEVILRCVPISNHLYFYWYRQILGQKVEFLVSFYNNEISEKSEIFDDQFSVERPDGSNFTLKIRSTKLEDSAMYFCASSRDRDIYGYTFGSGTRLTVV.

This chain connects TRBV3-1 (or the pseudogene TRBV3-2) to TRBJ1-1; maybe TRBD1 (6 bases). V shed 1 base and J shed 1 base, with 25 bases lying between them. The CDR3 loop spans 20 amino acids. Germline CDR1 is LGHDT and CDR2 is YNNKEL (reference sequence). The CDR3 nucleotides are TGTGCCAGCAGCCAAGGGTTCACGCGCCAACACAGGGACGGGAACACTGAAGCTTTCTTT. Protein: CASSQGFTRQHRDGNTEAFF.

The chain uses TRBV21-1 and TRBJ1-4. TRBV21-1 is shown as a pseudogene. The CDR3 extends over 20 amino acids. The CDR3 is CASSKDEGTQGWGWSEKLFF. The CDR3 DNA is TGTGCCAGCAGCAAAGATGAGGGCACCCAGGGCTGGGGTTGGTCGGAAAAACTGTTTTTT.

This chain uses TRBV7-9 with TRBJ2-7, with a tentative D call TRBD1 (5 bases). The CDR3 loop spans 14 amino acids. Deletions cut 2 bases from V and 2 bases from J, with 10 bases between. Germline-derived CDR1 and CDR2 are SEHNR and FQNEAQ (reference sequence). The CDR3, as DNA: TGTGCCAGCAGCTTATCAACAGGAACCTACGAGCAGTACTTC. It translates to CASSLSTGTYEQYF.

This clone is classed as medium-sized. The CDR3 loop reads CASAVDYQETQYF. Written as DNA, the CDR3 is TGTGCCAGTGCCGTGGACTACCAAGAGACCCAGTACTTC. J is TRBJ2-5 and V is TRBV2, with D possibly matching TRBD2 (5 bases). Germline assignment: CDR1 SNHLY and CDR2 FYNNEI. The CDR3 loop spans 13 amino acids. V lost 9 bases to trimming and J lost 0 bases, with 11 bases between them.

The V call is TRBV19, the J call TRBJ2-5, with TRBD2 matching over 13 bases. Trimming cost V 5 bases and J 5 bases; bases outside gene matches: 8. Germline V gene sequence: CDR1 LNHDA, CDR2 SQIVND (reference sequence). This CDR3 spans 16 amino acids. This CDR3 is CASSRTSGGVRETQYF. For the CDR3, the DNA is TGTGCCAGTAGTCGAACTAGCGGGGGGGTCCGGGAGACCCAGTACTTC.

The V and J genes are TRBV18 and TRBJ1-1; TRBD1 is a possible D gene (5 bases). This CDR3 contains 15 residues. Trimming cost V 2 bases and J 11 bases, with 21 bases left between them. The germline V gene has CDR1 KGHSH and CDR2 LQKENI. CDR3 DNA sequence: TGTGCCAGCTCACCAGGGGCGGACTTCGGAGAGAGCGCTTTCTTT. As protein: CASSPGADFGESAFF.

Comments on this clone: One end of the junction varies from germline; a read error may be responsible. This chain uses TRBV7-7 with TRBJ1-6; no clear D gene. This CDR3 comprises 13 residues. Germline-derived CDR1 and CDR2 are SSHAT and FNYEAQ (reference sequence). The CDR3 nucleotides are TGTGCTAGCAGCTTATTCTATAATTCACCCCTCCACTTT. This codes for CASSLFYNSPLHF.

The chain combines TRBV10-2 with TRBJ1-5; D is uncertain. V was shortened by 0 bases and J by 7 bases, with 16 bases between the two germline ends. There are 16 residues in the CDR3. CDR1 WSHSY and CDR2 SAAADI come from the germline V gene. The CDR3 DNA is TGCGCCAGCAGTGAGTCTTTAGGGCTTCTTGGACAGCCCCAGCATTTT. Residues: CASSESLGLLGQPQHF.

The rearrangement links TRBV10-2 to TRBJ2-7; D is unclear. Germline lookup yields CDR1 WSHSY and CDR2 SAAADI. Trimming cost V 6 bases and J 5 bases, with 26 bases left between them. The CDR3 runs 17 residues. CDR3: CASRDEVTRSYANEQYF. CDR3 in DNA: TGCGCCAGCAGGGACGAAGTAACGCGCAGTTACGCCAACGAGCAGTACTTC.

The chain is built from TRBV5-1 and TRBJ2-7; D is perhaps TRBD2 (5 bases). Trimming removed 6 bases from V and 1 base from J, with 11 bases in between. The length of the CDR3 is 13 residues. Per the germline V gene, CDR1 is SGHRS and CDR2 is YFSETQ. CDR3 bases: TGCGCCAGCACCGAACTAGGGTCCTACGAGCAGTACTTC. It is translated as CASTELGSYEQYF.

The chain couples TRBV2 to TRBJ1-5; D perhaps matches TRBD1 (6 bases). The CDR3 is 14 residues long. From germline, CDR1 is SNHLY and CDR2 FYNNEI. Trimming stripped 6 bases from V and 2 bases from J, with 11 bases between. The CDR3 DNA is TGTGCCAGCAGACAGGGAATTGGCAATCAGCCCCAGCATTTT. As protein: CASRQGIGNQPQHF.

The rearrangement joins TRBV2 to TRBJ1-6; unclear D gene. Germline CDR1 reads SNHLY; CDR2 reads FYNNEI. This CDR3 contains 13 residues. V was trimmed by 8 bases and J by 0 bases, leaving 5 bases between them. The CDR3 region is CASRSSYNSPLHF. Written as DNA, the CDR3 is TGTGCCAGCCGGAGCTCCTATAATTCACCCCTCCACTTT.

This chain joins TRBV11-2 and TRBJ1-6; possibly TRBD1 for D (5 bases). The CDR3 covers 15 residues. The V end lost 3 bases, the J end lost 6 bases, and 12 bases lay between the germline ends. Per germline, CDR1 SGHAT and CDR2 FQNNGV. CDR3 nucleotide sequence: TGTGCCAGCAGCTTCACGGGACCGGCTAATTCACCCCTCCACTTT. This sequence encodes CASSFTGPANSPLHF.